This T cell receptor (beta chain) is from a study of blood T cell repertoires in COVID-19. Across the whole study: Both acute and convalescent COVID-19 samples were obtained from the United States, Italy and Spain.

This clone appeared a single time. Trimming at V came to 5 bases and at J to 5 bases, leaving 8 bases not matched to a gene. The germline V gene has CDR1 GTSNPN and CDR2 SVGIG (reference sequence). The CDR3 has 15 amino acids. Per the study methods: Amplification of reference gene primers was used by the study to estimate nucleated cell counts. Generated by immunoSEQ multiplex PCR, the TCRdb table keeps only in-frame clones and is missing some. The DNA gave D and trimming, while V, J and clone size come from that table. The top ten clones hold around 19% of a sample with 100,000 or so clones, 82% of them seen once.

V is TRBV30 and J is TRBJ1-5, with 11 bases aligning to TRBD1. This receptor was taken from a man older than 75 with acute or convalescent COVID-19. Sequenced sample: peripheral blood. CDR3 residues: CAWGGRTGGDQPQHF. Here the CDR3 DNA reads TGTGCCTGGGGGGGCCGGACAGGGGGCGATCAGCCCCAGCATTTT. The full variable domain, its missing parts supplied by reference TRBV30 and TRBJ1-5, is SQTIHQWPATLVQPVGSPLSLECTVEGTSNPNLYWYRQAAGRGLQLLFYSVGIGQISSEVPQNLSASRPQDRQFILSSKKLLLSDSGFYLCAWGGRTGGDQPQHFGDGTRLSIL.